A selection of T cell receptor beta chains follows, all from one sample in a study of naive and memory T cell subsets. MiXCR, run by TCRdb on the UMI-ligation and nested PCR reads, gives a single entry per CDR3 protein. Altogether some 82,000 distinct CDR3 sequences are present, approximately 11% being singletons, with the ten largest covering approximately 0.14%. The sequencing sample was made of naive CD4+ T cells from blood. Source of these receptors: a human donor in good health. Both conserved end residues are part of each CDR3. The D gene is left open where the match is weak. Only part of the rows carry a size: once, few, many, or a class if the clone is expanded.

d_call	clone_size	cdr3_length	j_call	v_call	cdr3_aa	cdr3_nt
.	many	15	TRBJ2-7	TRBV7-9	CASSLISGASYEQYF	TGTGCCAGCAGCTTAATTTCGGGGGCTTCCTACGAGCAGTACTTC
TRBD2	few	16	TRBJ2-5	TRBV2	CASRKLGLAGPETQYF	TGTGCCAGCAGGAAGCTGGGACTAGCGGGACCAGAGACCCAGTACTTC
.	.	13	TRBJ1-5	TRBV2	CASSHGRNQPQHF	TGTGCCAGCAGCCACGGGCGCAATCAGCCCCAGCATTTT
TRBD2	many	17	TRBJ2-1	TRBV20-1	CSASVKITGLGARIPFF	TGCAGTGCTAGTGTAAAAATTACGGGACTAGGAGCAAGGATTCCGTTCTTC
.	.	12	TRBJ2-7	TRBV20-1	CSAWTGGYEQYF	TGCAGTGCTTGGACCGGAGGGTACGAGCAGTACTTC
.	.	14	TRBJ1-2	TRBV5-1	CASSFMGDGYGYTF	TGCGCCAGCAGCTTTATGGGAGACGGCTATGGCTACACCTTC
TRBD2	many	14	TRBJ2-7	TRBV28	CASSFREGTYEQYF	TGTGCCAGCAGTTTTAGGGAGGGAACCTACGAGCAGTACTTC
.	few	13	TRBJ2-2	TRBV2	CASSGKNTGELFF	TGTGCCAGCAGTGGCAAGAACACCGGGGAGCTGTTTTTT
.	.	12	TRBJ2-7	TRBV10-3	CAISKDSYEQYF	TGTGCCATCAGCAAGGACTCCTACGAGCAGTACTTC
.	many	14	TRBJ2-1	TRBV20-1	CSAGRGPTYNEQFF	TGCAGTGCTGGACGAGGGCCCACCTACAATGAGCAGTTCTTC
.	.	16	TRBJ1-6	TRBV28	CASSSPLMIMNSPLHF	TGTGCCAGCAGTTCCCCCCTCATGATCATGAATTCACCCCTCCACTTT
.	many	12	TRBJ2-1	TRBV20-1	CSAAGSYNEQFF	TGCAGTGCTGCAGGGTCCTACAATGAGCAGTTCTTC
.	few	13	TRBJ2-5	TRBV27	CASSFIVSETQYF	TGTGCCAGCAGTTTCATTGTCAGTGAGACCCAGTACTTC
.	many	16	TRBJ1-1	TRBV20-1	CSASNYRARPNTEAFF	TGCAGTGCTTCTAACTACAGGGCGAGGCCGAACACTGAAGCTTTCTTT
.	.	11	TRBJ1-1	TRBV29-1	CRGTWGAEAFF	TGCAGAGGGACATGGGGGGCTGAAGCTTTCTTT
.	few	13	TRBJ2-3	TRBV20-1	CSASPPATDTQYF	TGCAGTGCTAGTCCCCCAGCCACAGATACGCAGTATTTT
TRBD1	.	14	TRBJ1-3	TRBV7-2	CASSLTRGENTIYF	TGTGCCAGCAGCTTAACCAGGGGGGAAAACACCATATATTTT
.	few	11	TRBJ1-4	TRBV12-3/TRBV12-4	CASSFYEKLFF	TGTGCCAGCAGTTTTTATGAAAAACTGTTTTTT
.	.	15	TRBJ1-6	TRBV6-6	CASSPFMTANSPLHF	TGTGCCAGCAGTCCTTTCATGACTGCTAATTCACCCCTCCACTTT
TRBD1	.	15	TRBJ2-2	TRBV6-2/TRBV6-3	CASRTQGKNTGELFF	TGTGCCAGCAGAACACAGGGGAAGAACACCGGGGAGCTGTTTTTT
TRBD2	.	15	TRBJ2-2	TRBV7-9	CASSFGLGKSGELFF	TGTGCCAGCAGCTTTGGACTAGGGAAGTCCGGGGAGCTGTTTTTT
.	.	14	TRBJ2-7	TRBV12-3/TRBV12-4	CASSPRPSNYEQYF	TGTGCCAGCAGTCCCCGACCCTCTAACTACGAGCAGTACTTC
.	.	16	TRBJ2-2	TRBV6-1	CASSTQPEANTGELFF	TGTGCCAGCAGCACACAACCAGAAGCGAACACCGGGGAGCTGTTTTTT
.	.	16	TRBJ2-7	TRBV7-2	CASSAWPGKGQGEQYF	TGTGCCAGCAGCGCATGGCCCGGGAAGGGGCAGGGCGAGCAGTACTTC
.	.	12	TRBJ2-7	TRBV27	CASSLGTCEQYF	TGTGCCAGCAGTTTGGGGACTTGCGAGCAGTACTTC
.	few	18	TRBJ2-2	TRBV12-3/TRBV12-4	CASSFLQKQLPNTGELFF	TGTGCCAGCAGTTTTCTCCAAAAACAACTACCGAACACCGGGGAGCTGTTTTTT
.	many	16	TRBJ2-4	TRBV20-1	CSASPPGALAKNIQYF	TGCAGTGCTAGTCCTCCAGGGGCATTAGCCAAAAACATTCAGTACTTC
.	.	15	TRBJ1-1	TRBV20-1	CSASIQGPVGTEAFF	TGCAGTGCTAGTATCCAGGGACCCGTCGGCACTGAAGCTTTCTTT
TRBD1	.	15	TRBJ1-4	TRBV25-1	CASSEFGTGSGKLFF	TGTGCCAGCAGTGAATTCGGGACAGGTAGTGGAAAACTGTTTTTT
TRBD2	few	17	TRBJ2-1	TRBV4-2	CASSPRTASGGYNEQFF	TGTGCCAGCAGCCCACGTACGGCTAGCGGGGGATACAATGAGCAGTTCTTC
.	.	12	TRBJ1-1	TRBV20-1	CSARRQGPEAFF	TGCAGTGCTAGACGCCAGGGGCCTGAAGCTTTCTTT
.	.	13	TRBJ2-2	TRBV7-3	CASSLGGTGELFF	TGTGCCAGCAGCTTAGGCGGCACCGGGGAGCTGTTTTTT
.	.	16	TRBJ1-2	TRBV12-3/TRBV12-4	CASSPHTRKTNYGYTF	TGTGCCAGCAGCCCCCACACCAGGAAAACTAACTATGGCTACACCTTC
TRBD2	few	15	TRBJ2-3	TRBV7-2	CASSLIRGGTDTQYF	TGTGCCAGCAGCTTAATACGGGGGGGCACAGATACGCAGTATTTT
TRBD1	few	15	TRBJ2-5	TRBV5-1	CASSSSPGQQETQYF	TGCGCCAGCAGCTCATCCCCGGGACAGCAAGAGACCCAGTACTTC
.	.	11	TRBJ2-7	TRBV29-1	CSVGGWSEQYF	TGCAGCGTTGGAGGTTGGTCCGAGCAGTACTTC
.	once	12	TRBJ1-1	TRBV7-9	CASSPTEHEAFF	TGTGCCAGCAGCCCCACAGAACATGAAGCTTTCTTT
.	.	14	TRBJ2-3	TRBV5-4	CASTTDGGADTQYF	TGTGCCAGCACCACGGACGGAGGAGCAGATACGCAGTATTTT
.	.	15	TRBJ2-7	TRBV14	CASSQAGLSSYEQYF	TGTGCCAGCAGCCAAGCAGGGCTCAGCTCCTACGAGCAGTACTTC
.	few	13	TRBJ2-3	TRBV7-2	CASSSQSVDTQYF	TGTGCCAGCAGCTCCCAGAGCGTTGATACGCAGTATTTT
.	.	12	TRBJ2-5	TRBV12-3/TRBV12-4	CASRPESGTQYF	TGTGCCAGCAGACCCGAAAGCGGGACCCAGTACTTC
.	many	15	TRBJ2-7	TRBV12-3/TRBV12-4	CASSWAGTSTYEQYF	TGTGCCAGCAGTTGGGCGGGGACCTCAACCTACGAGCAGTACTTC
.	few	17	TRBJ2-1	TRBV5-8	CASSTITGIGVLYEQFF	TGTGCCAGCAGCACGATCACAGGGATAGGGGTATTGTATGAGCAGTTCTTC
.	.	13	TRBJ2-3	TRBV29-1	CSVAALATDTQYF	TGCAGCGTCGCGGCCCTAGCGACAGATACGCAGTATTTT
.	.	15	TRBJ2-6	TRBV6-5	CASSYKGSGANVLTF	TGTGCCAGCAGTTACAAGGGCTCTGGGGCCAACGTCCTGACTTTC
TRBD1	many	15	TRBJ1-2	TRBV18	CASSLIGQDVYGYTF	TGTGCCAGCTCCCTCATAGGACAGGATGTTTATGGCTACACCTTC
TRBD2	few	11	TRBJ2-7	TRBV20-1	CSATSGDEQYF	TGCAGTGCTACTAGCGGAGACGAGCAGTACTTC
TRBD1	few	16	TRBJ2-1	TRBV29-1	CSVAGQAESVYNEQFF	TGCAGCGTTGCTGGACAGGCCGAAAGCGTCTACAATGAGCAGTTCTTC
TRBD2	few	16	TRBJ2-1	TRBV4-2	CASSRSGTSGVNEQFF	TGTGCCAGCAGCCGCTCCGGGACTAGCGGGGTGAATGAGCAGTTCTTC
TRBD1	few	19	TRBJ1-2	TRBV9	CASSVLPGGTLSLNYGYTF	TGTGCCAGCAGCGTACTACCAGGGGGCACCCTTTCTCTTAACTATGGCTACACCTTC
.	few	14	TRBJ2-2	TRBV7-3	CASSLYPNTGELFF	TGTGCCAGCAGCTTATATCCAAACACCGGGGAGCTGTTTTTT
TRBD1	.	14	TRBJ1-1	TRBV6-2/TRBV6-3	CASIRQGATTEAFF	TGTGCCAGCATTAGACAGGGGGCGACCACTGAAGCTTTCTTT
.	many	16	TRBJ2-5	TRBV4-3	CASSQGVVGGTRAQYF	TGCGCCAGCAGCCAAGGGGTGGTCGGGGGGACAAGAGCCCAGTACTTC
TRBD2	.	16	TRBJ2-7	TRBV27	CASSLVLGLATYEQYF	TGTGCCAGCAGTTTAGTCCTGGGACTAGCGACCTACGAGCAGTACTTC